This T cell receptor (beta chain) emerged from a study of identifying expanded T cells in peripheral blood (dated by TCRdb to about 2019). With regard to the full study: Four technical replicates, made by sequencing separate aliquots from the same pool of genomic DNA, were compared pairwise. What the authors observed across the whole study: Between technical replicates the binomial model flagged about 1.2 differentially abundant clones, whereas over around 2 weeks the binomial model flagged about 16.4 and over about 4 weeks around 20. Both the number of clones called differentially abundant and the false-positive rate were significantly reduced by the beta-binomial model across all healthy-donor time intervals. For all healthy donors, the variance in clone template counts between roughly 2-week samples rose significantly as total template count increased. The authors expected biological variance in healthy repertoires might increase further over much longer intervals such as months to years.

TCRbeta CDR3 regions were profiled with the immunoSEQ Assay using bias-controlled multiplex PCR amplification of genomic DNA. Turning to the authors' computational methods: To quantify the absolute abundance of each unique TCRbeta CDR3 region, the sequences were collapsed and filtered. Two models were used to test differential abundance: a binomial model (Fisher-equivalent) and a beta-binomial model that adds time-dependent variance fitted from healthy donors. Clones with fewer than 5 combined templates were removed, and differential abundance was called for clones with a Benjamini-Hochberg FDR below 0.01. The form v = (b*log(k)+a)^2 was used to model beta-binomial variance as a function of total template count across the two samples. TCRdb retrieved this table from immuneACCESS and kept in-frame rearrangements only. Not all clones are present; in checked studies, unresolved V genes account for under half, and no reason is known for the remainder. D and trimming come from the DNA, and the V and J calls and clone size come from that table. A total of about 78,000 clones appear in this sample, 84% of them only once. Roughly 18% of the sample goes to the ten largest clones.

Points on this clone: No cognate antigen has been identified for it. The sample holds no much larger clone one base away, and base qualities are not on file.

The CDR3 sequence holds 12 residues, the cysteine and phenylalanine included. The read is trimmed to its CDR3 DNA, 36 bases read in frame from base 1. In the germline V gene, CDR1 corresponds to MDHEN and CDR2 to SYDVKM. The V end loses 8 bases and the J end loses 1 base, and a stretch of 8 bases separates them. During the collection period, no immune events, such as infections, were documented for the healthy donors. Blood repertoires from healthy donors were used as a training cohort for calibrating time-dependent variance in a beta-binomial model of differential abundance of T-cell clones. The training cohort comprised roughly ten healthy donors, 3 female and 7 male. The donors were between about 25 and 65 years old, with an average age of roughly 41 years. Whole blood was collected from each healthy donor at three time points spaced two to three weeks apart and obtained from a commercial supplier. Genomic DNA was extracted from unsorted whole blood for immunosequencing.

This receptor chain uses TRBV28 and TRBJ1-1; TRBD1 is a weak D gene call, 5 bases matching. The sequencing sample was made of blood. The source of this sequence is a person between 18 and 75 years old in good health. The CDR3 is CASGGWNTEAFF. At the DNA level, the sequence is TGTGCCAGCGGGGGTTGGAACACTGAAGCTTTCTTT. Reference TRBV28 and TRBJ1-1 proteins supply the regions before and after the CDR3; the full variable domain is: DVKVTQSSRYLVKRTGEKVFLECVQDMDHENMFWYRQDPGLGLRLIYFSYDVKMKEKGDIPEGYSVSREKKERFSLILESASTNQTSMYLCASGGWNTEAFFGQGTRLTVV.